This T cell receptor (beta chain) was retrieved from a study of blood T cell repertoires in COVID-19. Background on the study: Researchers got acute and convalescent COVID-19 samples from the United States, Italy and Spain. T cells, B-cell-depleted T cells, or PBMCs provided the cDNA or gDNA that served as material.

CDR1 and CDR2 (germline): WNHNN, SYGVQD (reference sequence). This CDR3 contains 13 residues. V dropped 7 bases and J dropped 7; count of bases not matched to a gene: 6. Patients in Seattle were enrolled during active infection, then followed longitudinally. Source study methods: The authors estimated nucleated cell counts from reference gene primer amplification. The method was immunoSEQ multiplex PCR; TCRdb's version includes in-frame clones alone and lacks a portion of them. D and trimming come from the DNA, and the V and J calls and clone size come from that table. This table holds 180,000 or so clones, over 65% found once.

Sequenced sample: peripheral blood. The genes are TRBV10-1 and TRBJ2-1, with 8 nucleotides matching TRBD2. The TCR was taken from an older person with COVID-19, enrolled during active disease. The CDR3 DNA follows: TGCGCCAGCACTCATCGGGAGGGTAATGAGCAGTTCTTC. It is translated as CASTHREGNEQFF.